The 17 T cell receptor beta chains listed next were all sequenced from one sample in a study of T cell responses to AZD1222 COVID-19 vaccine. TCRdb's copy holds only in-frame clones and misses some; the assay was immunoSEQ multiplex PCR. The sample has roughly 110,000 clones, about 93% seen once. The sequencing here drew on peripheral blood, taken on day 0 of AZD1222 vaccination. These receptors were obtained from an adult in good health.

The CDR3 is CASSESHSYGYTF. The CDR3 DNA is TGTGCCAGCAGTGAAAGCCATTCGTATGGCTACACCTTC. The rearrangement uses TRBV2 and TRBJ1-2; D not certain. V lost 2 bases and J lost 5, with 9 bases in between. This CDR3 region has 13 residues. Germline V gene lookup returns CDR1 SNHLY and CDR2 FYNNEI.

The genes are TRBV29-1 and TRBJ2-7, with D tentatively TRBD1 (6 bases). This CDR3 is 12 amino acids long. Looked up from germline, CDR1 is SQVTM and CDR2 is ANQGSEA. V was shortened by 4 bases and J by 1 base, with 8 bases between the two germline ends. CDR3 in DNA: TGCAGCGTTGTGCAGGGGTCCTACGAGCAGTACTTC. Amino acids: CSVVQGSYEQYF.

The chain recombines TRBV7-9 with TRBJ2-7; the D gene is possibly TRBD1 (6 bases). The V end lost 5 bases, the J end lost 6 bases, and 14 bases lay between the germline ends. The CDR3 loop spans 13 amino acids. The germline CDR1 and CDR2 sequences are SEHNR and FQNEAQ (reference sequence). For the CDR3, the DNA is TGTGCCAGCAGCACCACACAGGGTCTCGAGCAGTACTTC. Encoded protein: CASSTTQGLEQYF. Based on the CDR3 plus reference TRBV7-9 and TRBJ2-7, the full variable domain is DTGVSQNPRHKITKRGQNVTFRCDPISEHNRLYWYRQTLGQGPEFLTYFQNEAQLEKSRLLSDRFSAERPKGSFSTLEIQRTEQGDSAMYLCASSTTQGLEQYFGPGTRLTVT.

The V and J genes are TRBV19 and TRBJ1-2; TRBD1 is a possible D gene (5 bases). This CDR3 comprises 12 residues. Trimming took off 2 bases at V and 8 bases at J, with 9 bases between the two ends. From germline, CDR1 is LNHDA and CDR2 SQIVND (reference sequence). CDR3 DNA sequence: TGTGCCAGTAGTATAAGGGGATACGGCTACACCTTC. It specifies CASSIRGYGYTF.

The chain carries TRBV4-3 and TRBJ1-4, with 11 bases that match TRBD1. The V gene end was trimmed by 3 bases and the J gene end by 14 bases; junction bases not matched to a gene: 8. CDR3 length: 14 residues. CDR1 and CDR2 (germline): LGHNA, YSLEER. CDR3 residues: CASSHRTGGAGLFF. The CDR3 bases are TGCGCCAGCAGCCATAGGACAGGGGGCGCGGGGCTGTTTTTT.

This chain uses TRBV7-3 with TRBJ1-1, with 7 bases matching TRBD1. V was clipped by 5 bases and J by 7 bases; unmatched bases: 7. Germline V gene data show CDR1 as SGHTA and CDR2 as FQGTGA. The CDR3 consists of 13 residues. CDR3 in amino acids: CASSTDRNSEAFF. CDR3 DNA sequence: TGTGCCAGCAGCACGGACAGGAATAGTGAAGCTTTCTTT.

This clone was counted a few times. The chain couples TRBV15 to TRBJ2-3; 8 positions agree with TRBD1. The CDR3 loop spans 16 amino acids. Germline CDR1 LNHNV, CDR2 YYDKDF (reference sequence). V shed 1 base and J 8 bases; nucleotides not matched to a gene: 11. The DNA of the CDR3 is TGTGCCACCAGCAGAGGAGAAACAGGGGGAGGTTTTACGCAGTATTTT. It codes for CATSRGETGGGFTQYF.

The rearrangement uses TRBV5-1 and TRBJ2-3; 13 bases fit TRBD2. CDR3 length: 16 residues. Losses at the gene ends were 3 bases for V and 2 bases for J; bases not matched to a gene: 3. From germline, CDR1 is SGHRS and CDR2 YFSETQ. CDR3 DNA sequence: TGCGCCAGCAGCTGGACTAGCGGGGGCCACACAGATACGCAGTATTTT. This codes for CASSWTSGGHTDTQYF. Drawing the rest from reference TRBV5-1 and TRBJ2-3, the complete variable domain is KAGVTQTPRYLIKTRGQQVTLSCSPISGHRSVSWYQQTPGQGLQFLFEYFSETQRNKGNFPGRFSGRQFSNSRSEMNVSTLELGDSALYLCASSWTSGGHTDTQYFGPGTRLTVL.

The chain uses TRBV12-3 or TRBV12-4 and TRBJ2-5; D is perhaps TRBD1 or TRBD2 (6 bases each). V gave up 6 bases and J gave up 5 bases, with 13 bases separating them. The length of the CDR3 is 13 residues. The CDR3 DNA reads as TGTGCCAGCAGCGGGGGCAGTTGGGAGACCCAGTACTTC. This gives the protein CASSGGSWETQYF.

This clone was detected once. The rearrangement joins TRBV5-1 to TRBJ2-6; 10 bases map to TRBD1. Unmatched junction bases numbered 6, after V lost 5 bases and J lost 1 base. Looked up from germline, CDR1 is SGHRS and CDR2 is YFSETQ. The CDR3 loop spans 17 amino acids. The CDR3 loop reads CASSPGQGTSGANVLTF. CDR3 in DNA: TGCGCCAGCAGTCCGGGACAGGGGACATCTGGGGCCAACGTCCTGACTTTC.

CDR3 region: CAFRRRGNTIYF. CDR3 DNA: TGTGCCTTCCGGAGGAGAGGAAACACCATATATTTT. V usage is TRBV21-1 and J usage is TRBJ1-3. TRBV21-1 is labeled a pseudogene. The CDR3 is 12 residues long.

This clone was recorded once. V gene TRBV2 combines with J gene TRBJ2-3, with a weak D call TRBD1 (5 bases). V was cut by 7 bases and J by 4 bases, with 18 bases left in between. CDR3 length: 15 residues. The germline V gene encodes CDR1 SNHLY and CDR2 FYNNEI. The CDR3 reads CASIRLGPGPDTQYF. The CDR3 nucleotides are TGTGCCAGCATCCGCCTGGGGCCCGGTCCAGATACGCAGTATTTT.

The chain employs TRBV21-1 and TRBJ1-6; whether TRBD1, the table's D call, matches the DNA was not checked. TRBV21-1 is tagged as a pseudogene. There are 18 residues in the CDR3. The CDR3 sequence is CASSITQQEISYNSPLHF. The CDR3 DNA reads as TGTGCCAGCAGCATAACCCAACAGGAGATCTCCTATAATTCACCCCTCCACTTT.

The CDR3 reads CASSIGGEGNIQYF. The CDR3, as DNA: TGTGCCAGTAGTATCGGGGGAGAGGGTAACATTCAGTACTTC. The gene calls are TRBV19 and TRBJ2-4, with D maybe TRBD2 (6 bases). This CDR3 has 14 amino acids. Trimming took off 3 bases at V and 7 bases at J, with 13 bases between the two ends. Germline CDR1 and CDR2: LNHDA and SQIVND (reference sequence).

The chain is built from TRBV7-2 and TRBJ1-6; 7 bases are shared with TRBD1. The CDR3 consists of 19 residues. The germline CDR1 and CDR2 sequences are SGHTA and FQGNSA. V lost 5 bases, J lost 5 bases, and 18 bases stayed unmatched. The CDR3 region is CASSRSPRPRTGNNSPLHF. CDR3 in DNA: TGTGCCAGCAGCCGGTCCCCTAGGCCCCGGACAGGAAATAATTCACCCCTCCACTTT.

This clone was seen only once. V usage is TRBV9 and J usage is TRBJ1-1; no firm D call. The CDR3 runs 12 residues. Germline CDR1 and CDR2: SGDLS and YYNGEE. V was trimmed by 3 bases and J by 1 base, leaving 4 bases between them. CDR3 in amino acids: CASSEGNTEAFF. Here the CDR3 DNA reads TGTGCCAGCAGCGAGGGGAACACTGAAGCTTTCTTT.

V and J are TRBV5-4 and TRBJ2-1; D is ambiguous. CDR1 SGHNT and CDR2 YYREEE come from the germline V gene (reference sequence). V dropped 3 bases and J dropped 0 bases, with 10 bases sitting between them. There are 15 residues in the CDR3. CDR3: CASSWAVSSYNEQFF. DNA of the CDR3: TGTGCCAGCAGCTGGGCCGTGAGCTCCTACAATGAGCAGTTCTTC.